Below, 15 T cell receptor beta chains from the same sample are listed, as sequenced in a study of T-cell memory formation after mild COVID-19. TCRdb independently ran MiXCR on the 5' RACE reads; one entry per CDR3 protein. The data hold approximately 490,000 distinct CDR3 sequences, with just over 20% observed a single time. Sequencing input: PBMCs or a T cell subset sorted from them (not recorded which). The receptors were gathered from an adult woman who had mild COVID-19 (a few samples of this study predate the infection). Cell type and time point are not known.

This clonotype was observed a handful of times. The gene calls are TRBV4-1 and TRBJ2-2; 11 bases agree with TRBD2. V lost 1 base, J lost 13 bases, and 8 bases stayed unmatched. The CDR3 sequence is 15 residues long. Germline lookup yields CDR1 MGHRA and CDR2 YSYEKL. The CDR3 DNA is TGCGCCAGCAGCCAAGGACTAGCGGGGAGCCCTCGGCTGTTTTTT. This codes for CASSQGLAGSPRLFF.

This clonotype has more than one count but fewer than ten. CDR3 residues: CASSQRGQGADTQYF. In nucleotides, the CDR3 is TGTGCCAGCAGCCAACGGGGACAGGGGGCAGATACGCAGTATTTT. V gene TRBV5-5 combines with J gene TRBJ2-3, with TRBD1 matching over 11 bases. This CDR3 has 15 amino acids. Trimming removed 4 bases from V and 4 bases from J; junction bases left unmatched: 5. Germline CDR1 and CDR2: SGHKS and YYEKEE (reference sequence).

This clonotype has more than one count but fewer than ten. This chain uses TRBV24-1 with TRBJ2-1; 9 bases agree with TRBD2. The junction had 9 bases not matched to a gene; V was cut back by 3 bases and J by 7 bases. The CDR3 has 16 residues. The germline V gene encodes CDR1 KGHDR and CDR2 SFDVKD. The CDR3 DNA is TGTGCCACCAGTGATCCCCCTAGCGGGGCAGGGAATGAGCAGTTCTTC. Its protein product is CATSDPPSGAGNEQFF.

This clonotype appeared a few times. The CDR3 region is CASSYTRQGRTEAFF. The CDR3 coding sequence is TGTGCCAGCAGCTACACCCGACAGGGTCGGACTGAAGCTTTCTTT. This chain links TRBV11-2 with TRBJ1-1; 7 bases match TRBD1. CDR3 length: 15 amino acids. Trimming at V came to 4 bases and at J to 5 bases, leaving 10 bases not matched to a gene. Germline assignment: CDR1 SGHAT and CDR2 FQNNGV. Using reference TRBV11-2 and TRBJ1-1 for the parts outside the CDR3, the full variable domain is EAGVAQSPRYKIIEKRQSVAFWCNPISGHATLYWYQQILGQGPKLLIQFQNNGVVDDSQLPKDRFSAERLKGVDSTLKIQPAKLEDSAVYLCASSYTRQGRTEAFFGQGTRLTVV.

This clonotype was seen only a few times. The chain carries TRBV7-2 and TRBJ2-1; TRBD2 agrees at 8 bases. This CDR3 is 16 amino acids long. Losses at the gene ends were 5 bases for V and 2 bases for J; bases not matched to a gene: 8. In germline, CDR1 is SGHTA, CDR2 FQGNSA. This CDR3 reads CASSQSGSRPYNEQFF. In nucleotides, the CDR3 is TGTGCCAGCAGCCAAAGCGGGAGCAGACCCTACAATGAGCAGTTCTTC.

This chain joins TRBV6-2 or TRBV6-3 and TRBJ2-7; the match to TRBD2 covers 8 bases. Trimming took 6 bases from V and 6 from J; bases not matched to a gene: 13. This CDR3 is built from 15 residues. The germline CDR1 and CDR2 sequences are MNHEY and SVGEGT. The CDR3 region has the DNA TGTGCCAGCAGGAAGGAGAGAGCGGGAGTAGCCGAGCAGTACTTC. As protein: CASRKERAGVAEQYF.

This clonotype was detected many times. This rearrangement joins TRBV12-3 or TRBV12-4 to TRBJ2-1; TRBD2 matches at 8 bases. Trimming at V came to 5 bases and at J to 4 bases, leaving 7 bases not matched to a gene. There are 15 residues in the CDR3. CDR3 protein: CASSASGGAYNEQFF. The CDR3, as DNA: TGTGCCAGCAGTGCCAGCGGGGGCGCTTACAATGAGCAGTTCTTC.

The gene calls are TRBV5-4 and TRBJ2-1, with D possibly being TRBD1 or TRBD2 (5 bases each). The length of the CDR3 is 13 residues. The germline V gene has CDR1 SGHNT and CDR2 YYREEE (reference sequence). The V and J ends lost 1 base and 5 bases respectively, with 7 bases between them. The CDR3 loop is CASSLMGDNEQFF. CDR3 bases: TGTGCCAGCAGCTTGATGGGGGACAATGAGCAGTTCTTC.

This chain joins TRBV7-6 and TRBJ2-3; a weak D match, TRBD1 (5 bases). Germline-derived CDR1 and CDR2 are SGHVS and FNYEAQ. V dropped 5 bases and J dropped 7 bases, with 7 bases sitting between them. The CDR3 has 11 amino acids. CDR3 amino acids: CASSQGYTQYF. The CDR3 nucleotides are TGTGCCAGCAGCCAGGGATATACGCAGTATTTT.

Written as DNA, the CDR3 is TGTGCCAGCAGCTTGGGGGACAGGGGACCCCAGCATTTT. This translates into CASSLGDRGPQHF. The V and J genes are TRBV5-4 and TRBJ1-5; 10 nucleotides agree with TRBD1. Germline lookup yields CDR1 SGHNT and CDR2 YYREEE (reference sequence). The V gene end was trimmed by 0 bases and the J gene end by 10 bases; junction bases not matched to a gene: 1. This CDR3 contains 13 residues.

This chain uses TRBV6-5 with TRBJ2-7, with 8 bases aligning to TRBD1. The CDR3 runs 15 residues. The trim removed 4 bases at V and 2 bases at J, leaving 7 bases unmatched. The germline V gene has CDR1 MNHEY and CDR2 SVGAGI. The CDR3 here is CASSSAGTGAYEQYF. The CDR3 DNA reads TGTGCCAGCAGTTCCGCCGGGACAGGAGCCTACGAGCAGTACTTC.

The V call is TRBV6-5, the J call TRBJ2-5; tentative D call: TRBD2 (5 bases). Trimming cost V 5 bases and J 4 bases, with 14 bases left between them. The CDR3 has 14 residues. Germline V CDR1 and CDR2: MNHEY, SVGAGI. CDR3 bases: TGTGCCAGCAGTGAGGGCAGTAGGCGAGAGACCCAGTACTTC. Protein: CASSEGSRRETQYF.

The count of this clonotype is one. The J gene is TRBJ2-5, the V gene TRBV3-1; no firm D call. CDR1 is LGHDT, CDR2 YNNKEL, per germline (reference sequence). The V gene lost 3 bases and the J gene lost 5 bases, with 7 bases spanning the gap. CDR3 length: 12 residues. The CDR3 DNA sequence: TGTGCCAGCAGCCACGGGTCCGAGACCCAGTACTTC. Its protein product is CASSHGSETQYF.

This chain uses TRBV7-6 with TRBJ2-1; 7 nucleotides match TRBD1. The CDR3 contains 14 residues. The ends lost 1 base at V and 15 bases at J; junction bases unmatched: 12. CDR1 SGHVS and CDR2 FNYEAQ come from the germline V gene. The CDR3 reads CASSLGGQVPSLFF. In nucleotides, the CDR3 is TGTGCCAGCAGCTTAGGCGGACAGGTTCCGAGCCTGTTCTTC. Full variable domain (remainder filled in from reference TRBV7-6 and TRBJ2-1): GAGVSQSPRYKVTKRGQDVALRCDPISGHVSLYWYRQALGQGPEFLTYFNYEAQQDKSGLPNDRFSAERPEGSISTLTIQRTEQRDSAMYRCASSLGGQVPSLFFGPGTRLTVL.

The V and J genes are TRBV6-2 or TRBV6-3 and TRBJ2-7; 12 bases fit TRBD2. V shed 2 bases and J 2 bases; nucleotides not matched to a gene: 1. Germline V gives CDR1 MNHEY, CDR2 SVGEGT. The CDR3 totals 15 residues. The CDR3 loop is CASSYPSGGAYEQYF. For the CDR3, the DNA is TGTGCCAGCAGTTACCCTAGCGGGGGGGCCTACGAGCAGTACTTC.